Each of the 29 T cell receptor beta chains below was sequenced from the same sample in a study of blood T cells in healthy people across ages. Using a J-beta primer mix together with a sample-barcoded 5' primer, a second PCR was run for 7 to 11 cycles. A single record per CDR3 protein comes from TCRdb applying MiXCR to the 5' RACE reads. The table includes roughly 700,000 distinct CDR3 sequences, roughly 30% detected once. Sequenced sample: blood. Receptors were obtained from a woman aged 80 or over in good health.

The gene calls are TRBV6-2 or TRBV6-3 and TRBJ2-5; D might be TRBD1 (7 bases). Trimming took 5 bases from V and 11 from J, leaving 39 bases between them. Germline V gives CDR1 MNHEY, CDR2 SVGEGT. This CDR3 has 20 residues. Written as DNA, the CDR3 is TGTGCCAGCAGTCGAGCCGGGACAGATACGCCAGGGGGGCGAATAAATGAGCAGTACTTC. Translating gives CASSRAGTDTPGGRINEQYF.

The sample holds many counts of this clonotype. V gene TRBV5-1 combines with J gene TRBJ2-5; 14 bases line up with TRBD2. Germline CDR1 and CDR2: SGHRS and YFSETQ. The V gene end was trimmed by 4 bases and the J gene end by 4 bases; junction bases not matched to a gene: 9. The CDR3 runs 17 residues. CDR3 DNA: TGCGCCAGCAGCCTGCTGAAGACTAGCGGGGGGGGAGAGACCCAGTACTTC. The encoded protein is CASSLLKTSGGGETQYF. The whole variable domain, remainder taken from reference TRBV5-1 and TRBJ2-5, is KAGVTQTPRYLIKTRGQQVTLSCSPISGHRSVSWYQQTPGQGLQFLFEYFSETQRNKGNFPGRFSGRQFSNSRSEMNVSTLELGDSALYLCASSLLKTSGGGETQYFGPGTRLLVL.

This clonotype was found a few times. The rearrangement joins TRBV6-2 or TRBV6-3 to TRBJ2-3; the match to TRBD2 covers 7 bases. V trimming: 0 bases; J trimming: 4 bases; junction bases outside the gene matches: 4. There are 15 residues in the CDR3. Germline values: CDR1 MNHEY, CDR2 SVGEGT. The CDR3: CASSYSETSSDTQYF. The CDR3 DNA sequence: TGTGCCAGCAGTTACTCAGAGACTAGCTCAGATACGCAGTATTTT.

Of note for this clonotype: A much larger clone sits a single nucleotide away, making a read error possible. The rearrangement links TRBV28 to TRBJ1-4; TRBD1 agrees at 7 bases. Germline trimming cut 6 bases from V and 8 bases from J; bases unmatched to any gene: 9. The CDR3 consists of 14 residues. Germline V gene lookup returns CDR1 MDHEN and CDR2 SYDVKM. Here the CDR3 DNA reads TGTGCCAGCAGCTCAATAGGGGGCGCGGAAAAACTGTTTTTT. This encodes CASSSIGGAEKLFF.

This clonotype was picked up a small number of times. This rearrangement joins TRBV19 to TRBJ2-7; D not resolved. CDR3 length: 14 residues. CDR1 and CDR2 (germline): LNHDA, SQIVND (reference sequence). The ends were cut back, 4 bases at V and 0 bases at J, with 10 bases in the middle. Written as DNA, the CDR3 is TGTGCCAGTAGTAGGAGCCCGGGCTCCTACGAGCAGTACTTC. Translating it yields CASSRSPGSYEQYF.

The chain couples TRBV7-2 to TRBJ1-5; D possibly corresponds to TRBD1 (5 bases). V gave up 5 bases and J gave up 3 bases, with 11 bases separating them. This CDR3 has 14 amino acids. Germline CDR1 is SGHTA and CDR2 is FQGNSA. The CDR3 coding sequence is TGTGCCAGCAGCGCTACAGGTGTCAATCAGCCCCAGCATTTT. Translated: CASSATGVNQPQHF.

The CDR3 sequence is CASGVGQNYEQYF. DNA of the CDR3: TGTGCTAGTGGCGTAGGACAGAACTACGAGCAGTACTTC. V gene TRBV12-5 combines with J gene TRBJ2-4; D is possibly TRBD1 (6 bases). The J call may be incorrect, as the DNA end agrees better with TRBJ2-7. The CDR3 extends over 13 amino acids. The V gene's germline CDR1 is LGHNT and CDR2 FRNRAP.

The chain has TRBV20-1 and TRBJ2-1; the D gene is possibly TRBD1 (6 bases). The CDR3 is made up of 15 amino acids. V lost 5 bases and J lost 0, with 14 bases in between. Per the germline V gene, CDR1 is DFQATT and CDR2 is SNEGSKA (reference sequence). CDR3 bases: TGCAGTGCTGAAATTGGACAGAGCTCCTACAATGAGCAGTTCTTC. It codes for CSAEIGQSSYNEQFF.

This clonotype was detected many times. V gene TRBV29-1 combines with J gene TRBJ2-7; D call uncertain. CDR1 is SQVTM, CDR2 ANQGSEA, per germline. Deletions cut 0 bases from V and 2 bases from J, with 5 bases between. The CDR3 extends over 12 amino acids. In nucleotides, the CDR3 is TGCAGCGTTGAAGATAATGCCTACGAGCAGTACTTC. Its translation: CSVEDNAYEQYF.

This clonotype was found many times. The chain has TRBV29-1 and TRBJ1-1; weak D call: TRBD1 (6 bases). V was cut by 8 bases and J by 1 base, with 17 bases left in between. CDR3 size: 14 residues. The germline CDR1 and CDR2 sequences are SQVTM and ANQGSEA. CDR3 sequence reads: CSSTLGAGNTEAFF. Written as DNA, the CDR3 is TGCAGCTCTACATTGGGGGCCGGGAACACTGAAGCTTTCTTT. Combining the CDR3 with reference TRBV29-1 and TRBJ1-1 gives the whole variable domain SAVISQKPSRDICQRGTSLTIQCQVDSQVTMMFWYRQQPGQSLTLIATANQGSEATYESGFVIDKFPISRPNLTFSTLTVSNMSPEDSSIYLCSSTLGAGNTEAFFGQGTRLTVV.

This clonotype was observed at least ten times. The chain uses TRBV11-3 and TRBJ2-1; 9 bases match TRBD2. Germline CDR1 reads SGHNT; CDR2 reads YENEEA. The CDR3 is made up of 14 amino acids. Trimming took 1 base from V and 13 from J; bases not matched to a gene: 8. The CDR3 loop reads CASSLVGVAGVQFF. CDR3 in DNA: TGTGCCAGCAGCTTAGTAGGGGTAGCGGGGGTACAGTTCTTC.

With regard to this clonotype: The CDR3 ends on some other residue instead of the conserved phenylalanine or tryptophan, so this is likely a read error. This chain uses TRBV7-2 with TRBJ2-4; either TRBD1 or TRBD2 may fit D (5 bases each). TRBJ2-7 explains the end of the DNA better; the J call may be wrong. The CDR3 has 14 amino acids. CDR1 and CDR2 (germline): SGHTA, FQGNSA. The DNA for the CDR3 is TGTGCCAGCAGCTATCGGGACGGACCCTACGAGCAGTACGTT. It encodes CASSYRDGPYEQYV.

For this clonotype: This may arise from a read error, as a much more abundant clone is one base away. V and J are TRBV4-2 and TRBJ2-7, with D possibly TRBD2 on 6 matching bases. Looked up from germline, CDR1 is LGHNA and CDR2 is YNFKEQ. This CDR3 spans 14 amino acids. The CDR3 loop is CASSQGEAAYEQCF. The CDR3 DNA reads as TGTGCCAGCAGCCAAGGGGAGGCAGCCTACGAGCAGTGCTTC.

This rearrangement joins TRBV5-1 to TRBJ1-5; the D is unclear. This CDR3 is built from 15 residues. In germline, CDR1 is SGHRS, CDR2 YFSETQ. Trimming shortened V by 0 bases and J by 3 bases, and 10 bases separated the two germline ends. The CDR3, as DNA: TGCGCCAGCAGCTTGGTTGCGGGCCCCAATCAGCCCCAGCATTTT. Amino acid sequence: CASSLVAGPNQPQHF.

The chain carries TRBV7-2 and TRBJ2-5; 10 bases fit TRBD2. V dropped 5 bases and J dropped 0; count of bases not matched to a gene: 6. The CDR3 runs to 16 residues. CDR1 SGHTA and CDR2 FQGNSA come from the germline V gene. CDR3 in amino acids: CASSIFSGGNQETQYF. The CDR3 nucleotides are TGTGCCAGCAGCATCTTTAGCGGGGGGAACCAAGAGACCCAGTACTTC. Combining the CDR3 with reference TRBV7-2 and TRBJ2-5 gives the whole variable domain GAGVSQSPSNKVTEKGKDVELRCDPISGHTALYWYRQSLGQGLEFLIYFQGNSAPDKSGLPSDRFSAERTGGSVSTLTIQRTQQEDSAVYLCASSIFSGGNQETQYFGPGTRLLVL.

A remark on this clonotype: This may arise from a read error, as a much more abundant clone is one base away. The chain employs TRBV3-1 and TRBJ2-5; 8 bases are a match to TRBD2. CDR3 size: 17 residues. Losses at the gene ends were 4 bases for V and 2 bases for J; bases not matched to a gene: 12. Germline V CDR1 and CDR2: LGHDT, YNNKEL (reference sequence). The CDR3 is CASSRDISGGTQETQYF. The CDR3 nucleotides read TGTGCCAGCAGCCGCGACATCTCGGGGGGGACACAAGAGACCCAGTACTTC.

This chain joins TRBV30 and TRBJ1-2; D ambiguous. CDR1 is GTSNPN, CDR2 SVGIG, per germline (reference sequence). V was clipped by 4 bases and J by 8 bases, with 11 bases between them. This CDR3 has 11 residues. The CDR3 spells CAWTGLDGYTF. CDR3 bases: TGTGCCTGGACAGGACTGGACGGCTACACCTTC.

This clonotype was seen once. CDR3 sequence reads: CASSFRLTSGGGTGELFF. Written as DNA, the CDR3 is TGTGCCAGCAGTTTTCGTTTGACTAGCGGGGGTGGCACCGGGGAGCTGTTTTTT. This chain links TRBV6-5 with TRBJ2-2; 12 bases are shared with TRBD2. CDR1 and CDR2 from the germline V gene are MNHEY and SVGAGI. The CDR3 has 18 amino acids. Losses at the gene ends were 4 bases for V and 4 bases for J; bases not matched to a gene: 10.

This clonotype was counted between two and nine times. This rearrangement joins TRBV12-3 or TRBV12-4 to TRBJ2-1; either TRBD1 or TRBD2 may supply D (5 bases each). The V gene lost 3 bases and the J gene lost 0 bases, with 15 bases spanning the gap. CDR3 length: 17 amino acids. The CDR3 bases are TGTGCCAGCAGTTTTTCCTTTGGGACCGACTCCTACAATGAGCAGTTCTTC. Translating it yields CASSFSFGTDSYNEQFF.

This clonotype was counted a few times. The rearrangement links TRBV5-1 to TRBJ1-6; perhaps TRBD1 as D (6 bases). This CDR3 has 15 residues. V lost 4 bases to trimming and J lost 3 bases, with 11 bases between them. Looked up from germline, CDR1 is SGHRS and CDR2 is YFSETQ. The CDR3 protein is CASSRAGHYNSPLHF. CDR3 nucleotide sequence: TGCGCCAGCAGCCGGGCGGGACACTATAATTCACCCCTCCACTTT.

This clonotype appeared many times. The chain uses TRBV20-1 and TRBJ2-3, with 14 positions matching TRBD2. The CDR3 is 17 residues long. V lost 6 bases, J lost 4 bases, and 12 bases stayed unmatched. Germline CDR1 and CDR2: DFQATT and SNEGSKA (reference sequence). The CDR3 protein is CSATARLAGGPADTQYF. The CDR3 nucleotides are TGCAGTGCCACAGCCCGACTAGCGGGGGGGCCCGCAGATACGCAGTATTTT.

A remark on this clonotype: A read error may explain this, as a much larger clone is one base away. The V and J genes are TRBV7-9 and TRBJ2-7, with a tentative D call TRBD1 (6 bases). The germline V and J ends were trimmed by 5 bases and 12 bases, with 26 bases remaining between them. In germline, CDR1 is SEHNR, CDR2 FQNEAQ (reference sequence). This CDR3 is 15 amino acids long. CDR3 sequence reads: CASSQGGSSQETRYF. The DNA for the CDR3 is TGTGCCAGCAGCCAAGGGGGAAGCAGCCAAGAGACCCGGTACTTC.

On this clonotype: A much larger clone differs by one base, so this may be a read error. The chain is built from TRBV7-9 and TRBJ2-1; 9 nucleotides agree with TRBD2. The V gene's germline CDR1 is SEHNR and CDR2 FQNEAQ (reference sequence). The CDR3 contains 15 residues. For the CDR3, the DNA is TGTGCCAGCAGTTTAGCGGGGGTGAGCTCCTACGAGCAGTTCTTC. Protein: CASSLAGVSSYEQFF.

This clonotype came up a few times. The chain carries TRBV12-5 and TRBJ1-6; D remains ambiguous. Germline V gives CDR1 LGHNT, CDR2 FRNRAP. Trimming removed 0 bases at V and 14 bases at J, with 14 bases between. This CDR3 has 14 amino acids. CDR3 sequence: CASGLVRTDGTLHF. Written as DNA, the CDR3 is TGTGCTAGTGGTTTGGTTAGGACGGACGGCACCCTCCACTTT.

This clonotype has just a few counts. This may stem from a read error, because a much larger clone lies one nucleotide away. This chain links TRBV30 with TRBJ2-7, with 7 bases fitting TRBD1. The CDR3 loop spans 14 amino acids. Trimming took 5 bases from V and 7 from J; bases not matched to a gene: 14. Per germline, CDR1 GTSNPN and CDR2 SVGIG (reference sequence). CDR3 in amino acids: CAWGAEGAWNEQYF. The DNA for the CDR3 is TGTGCCTGGGGGGCCGAGGGGGCCTGGAATGAGCAGTACTTC.

This clonotype was recorded at least ten times. The chain carries TRBV7-3 and TRBJ2-2; D gene unclear. This CDR3 region has 14 residues. The V end lost 1 base, the J end lost 5 bases, and 8 bases lay between the germline ends. CDR1 and CDR2 from the germline V gene are SGHTA and FQGTGA. CDR3 sequence: CASSLRGVTGELFF. CDR3 nucleotide sequence: TGTGCCAGCAGCTTAAGAGGAGTGACCGGGGAGCTGTTTTTT.

Concerning this clonotype: Given a much more abundant clone one base away, this may be a read error. The V call is TRBV5-1, the J call TRBJ2-7, with a tentative D call TRBD1 (7 bases). Germline values: CDR1 SGHRS, CDR2 YFSETQ. Trimming removed 0 bases at V and 7 bases at J, with 17 bases between. The CDR3 is made up of 15 amino acids. CDR3 residues: CASSLAGAGGNEQYF. CDR3 nucleotides: TGCGCCAGCAGCTTGGCGGGAGCAGGGGGTAATGAGCAGTACTTC.

This clonotype was found many times. This chain connects TRBV7-9 to TRBJ1-2; tentative D call: TRBD1 (6 bases). Trimming pared 1 base from V and 0 bases from J, leaving 12 bases between. The CDR3 is 16 amino acids. Germline V CDR1 and CDR2: SEHNR, FQNEAQ (reference sequence). The CDR3 loop is CASSLGRGKANYGYTF. CDR3 in DNA: TGTGCCAGCAGCTTAGGCAGGGGAAAAGCTAACTATGGCTACACCTTC.

This chain uses TRBV5-1 with TRBJ1-2, with D possibly being TRBD1 (5 bases). The CDR3 is 15 amino acids. CDR1 and CDR2 (germline): SGHRS, YFSETQ. Trimming took 3 bases from V and 1 from J, leaving 13 bases between them. CDR3 sequence reads: CASSSEGVVNYGYTF. In DNA form, the CDR3 reads TGCGCCAGCAGCTCAGAAGGGGTAGTTAACTATGGCTACACCTTC.